The 15 T cell receptor beta chains below come from one sample, sequenced in a study of lymphopenia after photon versus proton radiotherapy. Some clones are missing from TCRdb's copy, which holds only in-frame ones; the method was immunoSEQ multiplex PCR. The repertoire holds some 76,000 clones, with 85% to 95% as singletons. This specimen consisted of peripheral blood, obtained from a patient treated with photon-based radiotherapy. The source of these receptors is a woman in her thirties or forties with cholangiocarcinoma.

This sequence joins TRBV11-2 and TRBJ2-3; D is possibly TRBD2 (6 bases). Between the trimmed V and J ends, which lost 0 bases and 1 base, there was a span of 8 bases. CDR3 length equals 15 residues. Germline V gene lookup returns CDR1 SGHAT and CDR2 FQNNGV. CDR3 amino acids: CASSLDQRGTDTQYF. As DNA, the CDR3 is TGTGCCAGCAGCTTAGATCAGCGGGGCACAGATACGCAGTATTTT.

The chain has TRBV5-1 and TRBJ1-1; possibly TRBD1 for D (5 bases). Trimming took off 4 bases at V and 2 bases at J, with 15 bases between the two ends. Looked up from germline, CDR1 is SGHRS and CDR2 is YFSETQ. CDR3 size: 15 residues. CDR3 in DNA: TGCGCCAGCAGCCGGGGTGACGGACAAAACACTGAAGCTTTCTTT. Protein product: CASSRGDGQNTEAFF.

This chain connects TRBV28 to TRBJ1-5; unclear D gene. V lost 4 bases, J lost 10 bases, and 17 bases lay in between. Per germline, CDR1 MDHEN and CDR2 SYDVKM. The CDR3 extends over 14 amino acids. Here the CDR3 DNA reads TGTGCCAGCAGTTACCAAGGACCCCCGACTCCCCAGCATTTT. Its protein product is CASSYQGPPTPQHF.

The chain employs TRBV14 and TRBJ1-2; no clear D. The CDR3 sequence is 14 residues long. Germline V gene data show CDR1 as SGHDN and CDR2 as FVKESK. Trimming removed 1 base at V and 5 bases at J, with 11 bases between. The CDR3 DNA sequence: TGTGCCAGCAGCCAAGTATCCGGCTCGTATGGCTACACCTTC. The encoded protein is CASSQVSGSYGYTF.

The chain couples TRBV11-2 to TRBJ2-7, with 7 bases fitting TRBD1. CDR1 and CDR2 from the germline V gene are SGHAT and FQNNGV. This CDR3 has 14 residues. V dropped 5 bases and J dropped 0; count of bases not matched to a gene: 4. CDR3 DNA: TGTGCCAGCAGCCTAGGACAGGCCTCCTACGAGCAGTACTTC. Translated: CASSLGQASYEQYF.

The chain is built from TRBV4-3 and TRBJ2-1; D remains ambiguous. Trimming cost V 0 bases and J 6 bases, with 9 bases left between them. The CDR3 is made up of 14 amino acids. The germline V gene encodes CDR1 LGHNA and CDR2 YSLEER. The CDR3 spells CASSQEPSTNEQFF. The CDR3 bases are TGCGCCAGCAGCCAAGAGCCAAGCACCAATGAGCAGTTCTTC.

V usage is TRBV27 and J usage is TRBJ1-1; 8 bases match TRBD1. Germline V gives CDR1 MNHEY, CDR2 SMNVEV (reference sequence). There are 13 residues in the CDR3. Losses at the gene ends were 6 bases for V and 6 bases for J; bases not matched to a gene: 6. The CDR3 nucleotides are TGTGCCAGCAGCGGACAGGGAAGGGCTGAAGCTTTCTTT. Protein: CASSGQGRAEAFF.

The CDR3 DNA sequence: TGCGCCAGCAGCCAAGAGGGTACGGGCACAGTCTATGGCTACACCTTC. As protein: CASSQEGTGTVYGYTF. The chain joins TRBV4-3 to TRBJ1-2; D unresolved. Trimming removed 0 bases at V and 4 bases at J, with 15 bases between. CDR1 is LGHNA and CDR2 is YSLEER in the germline V gene. CDR3 length: 16 residues.

The genes are TRBV9 and TRBJ2-2; D not resolved. Germline-derived CDR1 and CDR2 are SGDLS and YYNGEE. There are 15 residues in the CDR3. Trimming pared 5 bases from V and 4 bases from J, leaving 15 bases between. The CDR3 loop reads CASRGGYSSTGELFF. CDR3 bases: TGTGCCAGCAGGGGTGGGTACTCGAGCACCGGGGAGCTGTTTTTT.

This chain joins TRBV28 and TRBJ2-3; 7 bases align to TRBD2. This CDR3 spans 13 amino acids. Per the germline V gene, CDR1 is MDHEN and CDR2 is SYDVKM. With 2 bases clipped from V and 5 bases from J, the junction kept 1 base outside the gene matches. In DNA form, the CDR3 reads TGTGCCAGCAGTTTACTAGCGGTAGATACGCAGTATTTT. Its translation is CASSLLAVDTQYF.

The chain has TRBV11-2 and TRBJ2-3; 8 positions agree with TRBD1. The CDR3 is 14 residues long. Germline CDR1 reads SGHAT; CDR2 reads FQNNGV. The J segment lost 5 bases and the V segment lost 5 bases, leaving 6 bases of the junction unmatched. The CDR3 nucleotides read TGTGCCAGCAGCCCGACAGGGGCGGTAGATACGCAGTATTTT. Its translation: CASSPTGAVDTQYF. Variable domain in full (rest from reference TRBV11-2 and TRBJ2-3): EAGVAQSPRYKIIEKRQSVAFWCNPISGHATLYWYQQILGQGPKLLIQFQNNGVVDDSQLPKDRFSAERLKGVDSTLKIQPAKLEDSAVYLCASSPTGAVDTQYFGPGTRLTVL.

This chain joins TRBV29-1 and TRBJ2-4; D may be TRBD1 or TRBD2 (5 bases each). The germline gives CDR1 SQVTM, CDR2 ANQGSEA. With 4 bases removed from V and 1 base from J, the gap between germline ends came to 11 bases. This CDR3 region has 14 residues. The CDR3 here is CSVGGVLAKNIQYF. The DNA of the CDR3 is TGCAGCGTTGGAGGGGTCCTGGCCAAAAACATTCAGTACTTC.

This clone was observed a single time. V and J are TRBV9 and TRBJ2-2; 8 nucleotides line up with TRBD1. The CDR3 is 15 amino acids. The J segment lost 1 base and the V segment lost 4 bases, leaving 3 bases of the junction unmatched. Germline V lookup: CDR1 SGDLS, CDR2 YYNGEE. For the CDR3, the DNA is TGTGCCAGCAGCATGACAGGGGTGAACACCGGGGAGCTGTTTTTT. Its protein is CASSMTGVNTGELFF.

V is TRBV28 and J is TRBJ2-4; 8 bases agree with TRBD1. The CDR3 has 14 amino acids. Per the germline V gene, CDR1 is MDHEN and CDR2 is SYDVKM. Germline trimming cut 7 bases from V and 4 bases from J; bases unmatched to any gene: 6. DNA of the CDR3: TGTGCCAGCAAACTGGACAGGGTGAAAAACATTCAGTACTTC. Translation: CASKLDRVKNIQYF.

The J gene is TRBJ2-5, the V gene TRBV7-9; 9 bases are a match to TRBD2. V dropped 5 bases and J dropped 7; count of bases not matched to a gene: 11. Looked up from germline, CDR1 is SEHNR and CDR2 is FQNEAQ (reference sequence). The CDR3 consists of 15 residues. The CDR3 loop is CASSPSGLAIGTQYF. In nucleotides, the CDR3 is TGTGCCAGCAGCCCCTCCGGACTAGCGATCGGGACCCAGTACTTC.